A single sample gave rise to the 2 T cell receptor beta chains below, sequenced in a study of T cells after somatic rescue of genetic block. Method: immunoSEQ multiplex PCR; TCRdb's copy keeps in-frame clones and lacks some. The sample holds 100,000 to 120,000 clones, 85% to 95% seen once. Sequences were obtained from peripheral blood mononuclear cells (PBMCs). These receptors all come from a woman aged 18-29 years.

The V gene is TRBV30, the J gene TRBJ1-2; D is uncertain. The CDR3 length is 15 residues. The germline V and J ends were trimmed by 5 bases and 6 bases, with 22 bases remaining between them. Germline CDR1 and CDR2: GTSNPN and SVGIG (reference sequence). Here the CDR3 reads CAWERRVKDLDGYTF. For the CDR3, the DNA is TGTGCCTGGGAAAGAAGGGTGAAGGACCTAGATGGCTACACCTTC.

CDR3 region: CASLKAGPGDTQYF. The CDR3 DNA is TGTGCCAGCCTTAAAGCGGGGCCGGGGGATACGCAGTATTTT. The rearrangement links TRBV2 to TRBJ2-3; TRBD2 agrees at 7 bases. The CDR3 consists of 14 residues. V dropped 8 bases and J dropped 6; count of bases not matched to a gene: 11. CDR1 is SNHLY and CDR2 is FYNNEI in the germline V gene.